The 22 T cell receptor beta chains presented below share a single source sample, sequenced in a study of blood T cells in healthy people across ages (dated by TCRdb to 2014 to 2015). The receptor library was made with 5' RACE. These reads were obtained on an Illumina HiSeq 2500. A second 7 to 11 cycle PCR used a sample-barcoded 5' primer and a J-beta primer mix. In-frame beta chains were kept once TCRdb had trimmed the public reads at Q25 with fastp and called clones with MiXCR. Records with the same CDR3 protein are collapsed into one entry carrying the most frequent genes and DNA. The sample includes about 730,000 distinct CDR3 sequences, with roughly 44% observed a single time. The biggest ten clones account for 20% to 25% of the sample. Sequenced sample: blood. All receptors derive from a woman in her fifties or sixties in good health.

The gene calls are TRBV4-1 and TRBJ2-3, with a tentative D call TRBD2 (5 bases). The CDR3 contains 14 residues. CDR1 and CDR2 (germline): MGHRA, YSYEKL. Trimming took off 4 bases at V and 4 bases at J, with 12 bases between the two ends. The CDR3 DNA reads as TGCGCCAGCAGCCTTACTAGTTTCCCAGATACGCAGTATTTT. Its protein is CASSLTSFPDTQYF.

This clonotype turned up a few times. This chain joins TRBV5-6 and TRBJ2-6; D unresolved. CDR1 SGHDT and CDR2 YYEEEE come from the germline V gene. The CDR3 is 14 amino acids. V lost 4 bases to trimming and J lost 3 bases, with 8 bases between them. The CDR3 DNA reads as TGTGCCAGCAGCCCGGGCTTTGGGGCCAACGTCCTGACTTTC. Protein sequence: CASSPGFGANVLTF.

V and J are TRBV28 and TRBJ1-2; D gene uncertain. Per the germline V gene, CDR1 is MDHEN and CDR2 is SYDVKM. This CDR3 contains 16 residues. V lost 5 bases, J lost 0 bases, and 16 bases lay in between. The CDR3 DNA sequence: TGTGCCAGCAGTCTCTCGATTCCAGTAGCTAACTATGGCTACACCTTC. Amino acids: CASSLSIPVANYGYTF.

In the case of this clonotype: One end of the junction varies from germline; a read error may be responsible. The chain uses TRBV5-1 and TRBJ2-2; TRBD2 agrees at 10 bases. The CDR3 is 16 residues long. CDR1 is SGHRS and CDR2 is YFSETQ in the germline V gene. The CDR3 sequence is CTSSLASGGATGELFF. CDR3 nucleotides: TGCACCAGCAGCTTGGCCAGCGGGGGGGCCACCGGGGAGCTGTTTTTT. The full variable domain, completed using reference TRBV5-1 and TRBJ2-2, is KAGVTQTPRYLIKTRGQQVTLSCSPISGHRSVSWYQQTPGQGLQFLFEYFSETQRNKGNFPGRFSGRQFSNSRSEMNVSTLELGDSALYLCTSSLASGGATGELFFGEGSRLTVL.

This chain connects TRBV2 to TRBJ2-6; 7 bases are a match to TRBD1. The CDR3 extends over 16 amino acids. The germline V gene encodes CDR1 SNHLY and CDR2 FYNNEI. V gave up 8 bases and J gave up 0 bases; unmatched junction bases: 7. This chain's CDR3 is CASPGTALSGANVLTF. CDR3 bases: TGTGCCAGCCCGGGGACAGCGCTCTCTGGGGCCAACGTCCTGACTTTC. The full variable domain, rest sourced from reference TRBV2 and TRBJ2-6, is EPEVTQTPSHQVTQMGQEVILRCVPISNHLYFYWYRQILGQKVEFLVSFYNNEISEKSEIFDDQFSVERPDGSNFTLKIRSTKLEDSAMYFCASPGTALSGANVLTFGAGSRLTVL.

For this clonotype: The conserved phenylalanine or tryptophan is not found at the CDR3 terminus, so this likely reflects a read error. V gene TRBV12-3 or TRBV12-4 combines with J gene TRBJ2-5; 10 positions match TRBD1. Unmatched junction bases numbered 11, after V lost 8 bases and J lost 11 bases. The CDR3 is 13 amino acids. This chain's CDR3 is CASSGTGVAEQYL. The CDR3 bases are TGTGCCAGCTCCGGGACAGGGGTTGCGGAGCAGTACTTA.

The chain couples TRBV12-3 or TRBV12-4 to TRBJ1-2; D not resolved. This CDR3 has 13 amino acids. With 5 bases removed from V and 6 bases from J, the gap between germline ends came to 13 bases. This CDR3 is CASSQTMVHGYTF. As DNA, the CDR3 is TGTGCCAGCAGTCAGACGATGGTACATGGCTACACCTTC.

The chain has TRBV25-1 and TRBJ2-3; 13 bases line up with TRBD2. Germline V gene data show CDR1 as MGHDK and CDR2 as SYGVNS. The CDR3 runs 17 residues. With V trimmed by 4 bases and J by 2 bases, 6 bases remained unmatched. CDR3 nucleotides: TGTGCCAGCAGTGGTAGGACTAGCGGGGGATACACAGATACGCAGTATTTT. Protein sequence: CASSGRTSGGYTDTQYF.

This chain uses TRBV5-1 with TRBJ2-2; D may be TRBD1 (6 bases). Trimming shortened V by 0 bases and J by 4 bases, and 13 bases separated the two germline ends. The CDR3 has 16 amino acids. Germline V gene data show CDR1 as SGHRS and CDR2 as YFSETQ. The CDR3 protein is CASSLAQGRGTGELFF. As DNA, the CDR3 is TGCGCCAGCAGCTTGGCCCAGGGGCGCGGCACCGGGGAGCTGTTTTTT.

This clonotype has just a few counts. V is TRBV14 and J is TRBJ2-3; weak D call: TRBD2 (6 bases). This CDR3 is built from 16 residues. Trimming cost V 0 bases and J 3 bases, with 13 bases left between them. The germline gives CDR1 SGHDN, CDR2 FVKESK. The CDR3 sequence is CASSQEVAAPTDTQYF. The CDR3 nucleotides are TGTGCCAGCAGCCAAGAGGTAGCGGCCCCTACAGATACGCAGTATTTT.

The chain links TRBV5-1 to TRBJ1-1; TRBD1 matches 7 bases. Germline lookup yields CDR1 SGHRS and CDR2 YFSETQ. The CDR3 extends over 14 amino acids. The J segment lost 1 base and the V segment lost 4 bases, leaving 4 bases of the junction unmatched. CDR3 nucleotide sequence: TGCGCCAGCAGCACCTGGACAGGGAACACTGAAGCTTTCTTT. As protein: CASSTWTGNTEAFF.

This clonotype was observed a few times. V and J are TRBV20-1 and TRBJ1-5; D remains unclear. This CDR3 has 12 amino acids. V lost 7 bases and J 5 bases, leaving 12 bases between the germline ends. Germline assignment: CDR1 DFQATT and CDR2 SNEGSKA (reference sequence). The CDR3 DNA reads TGCAGTGGGGGTCTACTAGATCAGCCCCAGCATTTT. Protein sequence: CSGGLLDQPQHF.

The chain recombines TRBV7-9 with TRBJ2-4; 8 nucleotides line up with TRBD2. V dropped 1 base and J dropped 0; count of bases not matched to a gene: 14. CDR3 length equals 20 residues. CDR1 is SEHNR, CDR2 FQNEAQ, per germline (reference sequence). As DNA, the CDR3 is TGTGCCAGCAGCTTAGTGCGCGGTAGCGGGGTTGGACTAGCCAAAAACATTCAGTACTTC. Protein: CASSLVRGSGVGLAKNIQYF. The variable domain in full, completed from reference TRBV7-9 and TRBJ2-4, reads DTGVSQNPRHKITKRGQNVTFRCDPISEHNRLYWYRQTLGQGPEFLTYFQNEAQLEKSRLLSDRFSAERPKGSFSTLEIQRTEQGDSAMYLCASSLVRGSGVGLAKNIQYFGAGTRLSVL.

CDR3 amino acids: CASSQDPAGLPSSTDTQYF. In DNA form, the CDR3 reads TGTGCCAGCAGCCAAGATCCCGCGGGGCTTCCTTCTAGCACAGATACGCAGTATTTT. The chain recombines TRBV4-2 with TRBJ2-3, with a possible D match to TRBD2 (6 bases). In germline, CDR1 is LGHNA, CDR2 YNFKEQ. This CDR3 is 19 amino acids long. V shed 0 bases and J shed 0 bases, with 19 bases lying between them.

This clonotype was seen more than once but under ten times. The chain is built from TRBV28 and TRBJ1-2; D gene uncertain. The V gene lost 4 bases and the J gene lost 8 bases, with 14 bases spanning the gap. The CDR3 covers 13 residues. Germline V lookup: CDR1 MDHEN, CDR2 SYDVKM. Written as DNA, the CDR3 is TGTGCCAGCAGTTGGTCAAGGCTAAGCGGCTACACCTTC. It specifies CASSWSRLSGYTF.

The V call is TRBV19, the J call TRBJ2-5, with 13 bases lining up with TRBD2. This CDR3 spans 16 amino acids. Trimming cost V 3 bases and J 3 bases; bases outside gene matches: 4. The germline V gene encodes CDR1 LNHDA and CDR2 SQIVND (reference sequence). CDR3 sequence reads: CASSIRTSGSKETQYF. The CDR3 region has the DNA TGTGCCAGTAGTATCCGGACTAGCGGGAGCAAAGAGACCCAGTACTTC.

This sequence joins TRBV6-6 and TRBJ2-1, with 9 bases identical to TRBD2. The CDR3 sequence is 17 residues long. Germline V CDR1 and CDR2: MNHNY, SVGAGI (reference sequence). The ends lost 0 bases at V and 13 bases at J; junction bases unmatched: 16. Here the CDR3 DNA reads TGTGCCAGCAGTTACTCTAGGACTAGCGTCACCCAAGAGACCCAGTTCTTC. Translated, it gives CASSYSRTSVTQETQFF.

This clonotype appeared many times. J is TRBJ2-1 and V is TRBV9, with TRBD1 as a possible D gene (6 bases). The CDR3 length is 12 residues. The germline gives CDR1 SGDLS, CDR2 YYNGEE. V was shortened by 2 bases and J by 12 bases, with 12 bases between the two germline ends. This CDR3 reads CASSVVQGPQFF. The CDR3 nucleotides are TGTGCCAGCAGCGTCGTTCAGGGGCCGCAGTTCTTC.

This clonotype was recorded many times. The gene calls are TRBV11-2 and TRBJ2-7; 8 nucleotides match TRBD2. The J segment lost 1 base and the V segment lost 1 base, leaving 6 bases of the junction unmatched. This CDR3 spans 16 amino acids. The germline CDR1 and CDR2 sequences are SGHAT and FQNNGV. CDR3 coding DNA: TGTGCCAGCAGCTTAGGGCTAGCGGGTCCTTCCTACGAGCAGTACTTC. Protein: CASSLGLAGPSYEQYF.

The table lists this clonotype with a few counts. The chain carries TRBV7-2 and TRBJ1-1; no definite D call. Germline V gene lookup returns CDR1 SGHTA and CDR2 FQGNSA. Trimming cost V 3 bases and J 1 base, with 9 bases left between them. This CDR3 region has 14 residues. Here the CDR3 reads CASSLGRQNTEAFF. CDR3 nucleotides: TGTGCCAGCAGCTTGGGAAGACAGAACACTGAAGCTTTCTTT.

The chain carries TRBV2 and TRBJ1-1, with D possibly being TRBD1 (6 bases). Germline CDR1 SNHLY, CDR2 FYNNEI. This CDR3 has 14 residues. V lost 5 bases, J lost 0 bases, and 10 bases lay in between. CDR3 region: CASSIAGVNTEAFF. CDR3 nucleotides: TGTGCCAGCAGTATCGCAGGGGTGAACACTGAAGCTTTCTTT.

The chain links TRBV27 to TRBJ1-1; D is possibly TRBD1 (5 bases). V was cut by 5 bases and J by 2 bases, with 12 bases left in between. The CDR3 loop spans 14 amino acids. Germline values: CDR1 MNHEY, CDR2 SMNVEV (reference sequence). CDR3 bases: TGTGCCAGCAGTCCCCAGGGTATCAACACTGAAGCTTTCTTT. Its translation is CASSPQGINTEAFF.